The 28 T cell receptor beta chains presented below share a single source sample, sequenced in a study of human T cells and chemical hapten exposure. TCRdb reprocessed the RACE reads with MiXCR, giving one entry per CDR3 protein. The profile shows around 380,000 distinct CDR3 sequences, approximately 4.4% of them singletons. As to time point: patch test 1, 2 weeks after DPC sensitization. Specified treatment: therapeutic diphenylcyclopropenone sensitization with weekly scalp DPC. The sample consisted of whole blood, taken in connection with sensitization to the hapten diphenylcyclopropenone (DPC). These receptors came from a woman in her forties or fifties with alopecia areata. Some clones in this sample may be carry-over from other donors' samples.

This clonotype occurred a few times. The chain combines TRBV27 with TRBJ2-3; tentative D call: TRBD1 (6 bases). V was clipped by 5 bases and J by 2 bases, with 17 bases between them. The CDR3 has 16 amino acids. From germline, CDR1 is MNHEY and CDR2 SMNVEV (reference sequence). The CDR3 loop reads CASSKHGTFTTDTQYF. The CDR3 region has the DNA TGTGCCAGCAGTAAACACGGGACATTCACCACAGATACGCAGTATTTT.

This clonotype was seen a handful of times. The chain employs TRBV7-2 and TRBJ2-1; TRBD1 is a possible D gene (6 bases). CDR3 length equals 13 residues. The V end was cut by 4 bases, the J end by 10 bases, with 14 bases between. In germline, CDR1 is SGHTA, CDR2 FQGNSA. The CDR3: CASSSDSGVEQFF. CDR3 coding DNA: TGTGCCAGCAGCTCTGACTCAGGGGTGGAGCAGTTCTTC.

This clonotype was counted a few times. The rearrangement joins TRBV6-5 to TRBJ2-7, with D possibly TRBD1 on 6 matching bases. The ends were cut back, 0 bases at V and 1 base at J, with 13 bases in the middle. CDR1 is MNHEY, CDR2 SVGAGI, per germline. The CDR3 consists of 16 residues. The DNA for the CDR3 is TGTGCCAGCAGTTACTCCCTGGGGACACCTTCCTACGAGCAGTACTTC. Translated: CASSYSLGTPSYEQYF.

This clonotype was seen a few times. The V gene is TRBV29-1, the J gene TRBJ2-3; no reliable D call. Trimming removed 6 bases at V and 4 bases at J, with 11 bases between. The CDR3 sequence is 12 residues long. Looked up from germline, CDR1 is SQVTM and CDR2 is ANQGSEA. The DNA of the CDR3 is TGCAGCGTGTGGTCTTCGTCAGATACGCAGTATTTT. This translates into CSVWSSSDTQYF.

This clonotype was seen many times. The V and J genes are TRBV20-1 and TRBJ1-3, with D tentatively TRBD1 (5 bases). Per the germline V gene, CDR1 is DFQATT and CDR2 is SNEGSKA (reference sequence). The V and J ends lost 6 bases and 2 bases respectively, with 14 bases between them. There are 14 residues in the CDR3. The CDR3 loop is CSAREGATGNTIYF. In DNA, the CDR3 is TGCAGTGCCAGGGAGGGTGCGACTGGAAACACCATATATTTT.

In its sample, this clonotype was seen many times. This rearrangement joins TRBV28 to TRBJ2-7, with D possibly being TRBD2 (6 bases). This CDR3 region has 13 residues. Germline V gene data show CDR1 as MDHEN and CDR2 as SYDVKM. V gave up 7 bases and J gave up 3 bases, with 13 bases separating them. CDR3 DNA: TGTGCCAGCAACCCCCCGGGGGTCTACGAGCAGTACTTC. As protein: CASNPPGVYEQYF.

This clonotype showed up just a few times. The CDR3 nucleotides are TGTGCCAGTAGTATGATGGGACAGGATAATTCACCCCTCCACTTT. Its translation is CASSMMGQDNSPLHF. The chain employs TRBV19 and TRBJ1-6, with 8 bases matching TRBD1. Per germline, CDR1 LNHDA and CDR2 SQIVND (reference sequence). J was trimmed by 5 bases and V by 3 bases; bases with no gene match: 3. CDR3 length: 15 amino acids.

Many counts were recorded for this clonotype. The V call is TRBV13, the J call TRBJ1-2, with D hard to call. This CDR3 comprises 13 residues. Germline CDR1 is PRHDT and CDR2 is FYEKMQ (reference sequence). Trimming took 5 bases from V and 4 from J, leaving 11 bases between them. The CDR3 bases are TGTGCCAGCAGCCCAGGACTGCCCTATGGCTACACCTTC. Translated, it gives CASSPGLPYGYTF.

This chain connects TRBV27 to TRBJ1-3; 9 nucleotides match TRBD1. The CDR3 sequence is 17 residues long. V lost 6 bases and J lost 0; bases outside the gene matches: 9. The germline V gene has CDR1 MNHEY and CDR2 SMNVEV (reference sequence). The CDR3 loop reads CASSSLPTGGSGNTIYF. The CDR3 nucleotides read TGTGCCAGCAGCTCCCTCCCGACAGGGGGCTCTGGAAACACCATATATTTT.

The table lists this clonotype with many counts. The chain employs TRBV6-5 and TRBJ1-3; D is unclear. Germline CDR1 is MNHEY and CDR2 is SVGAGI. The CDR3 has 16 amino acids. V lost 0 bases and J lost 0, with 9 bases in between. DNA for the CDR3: TGTGCCAGCAGTTACTCGAATCCCGGCTCTGGAAACACCATATATTTT. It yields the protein CASSYSNPGSGNTIYF.

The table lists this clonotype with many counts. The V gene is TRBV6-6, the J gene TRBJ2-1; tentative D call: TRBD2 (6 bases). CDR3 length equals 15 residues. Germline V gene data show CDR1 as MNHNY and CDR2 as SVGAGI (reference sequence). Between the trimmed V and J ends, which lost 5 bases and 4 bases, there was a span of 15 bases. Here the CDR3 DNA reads TGTGCCAGCAGTACAACAGCCCGGGGGTACAATGAGCAGTTCTTC. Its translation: CASSTTARGYNEQFF.

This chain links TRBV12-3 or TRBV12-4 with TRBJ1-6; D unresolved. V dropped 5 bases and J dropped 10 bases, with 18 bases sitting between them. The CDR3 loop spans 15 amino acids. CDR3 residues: CASSDPGWKASPLHF. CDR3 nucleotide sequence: TGTGCCAGCAGTGATCCCGGGTGGAAGGCATCACCCCTCCACTTT.

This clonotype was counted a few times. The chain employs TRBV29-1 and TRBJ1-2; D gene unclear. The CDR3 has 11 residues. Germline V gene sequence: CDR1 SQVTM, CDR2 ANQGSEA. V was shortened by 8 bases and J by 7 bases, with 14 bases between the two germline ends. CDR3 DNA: TGCAGCCTCGGCGGGTCCCTTGGCTACACCTTC. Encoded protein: CSLGGSLGYTF.

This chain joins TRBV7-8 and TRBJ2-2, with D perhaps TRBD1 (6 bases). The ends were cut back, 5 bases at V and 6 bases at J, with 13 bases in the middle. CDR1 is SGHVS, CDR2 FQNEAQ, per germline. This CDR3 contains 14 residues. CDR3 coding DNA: TGTGCCAGCAGCCCCTTGACAGGCCCCGGGGAGCTGTTTTTT. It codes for CASSPLTGPGELFF.

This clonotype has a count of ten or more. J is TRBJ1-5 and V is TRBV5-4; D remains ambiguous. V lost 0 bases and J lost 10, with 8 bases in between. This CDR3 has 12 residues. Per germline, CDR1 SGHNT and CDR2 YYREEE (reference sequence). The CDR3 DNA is TGTGCCAGCAGCTTGGGGGCAGGACCCCAGCATTTT. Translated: CASSLGAGPQHF.

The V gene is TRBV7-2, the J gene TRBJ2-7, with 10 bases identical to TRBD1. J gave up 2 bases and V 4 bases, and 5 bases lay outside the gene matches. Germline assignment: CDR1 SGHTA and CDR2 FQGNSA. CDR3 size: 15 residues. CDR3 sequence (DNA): TGTGCCAGCAGCTCTACGACAGGGGGCCCCTACGAGCAGTACTTC. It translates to CASSSTTGGPYEQYF.

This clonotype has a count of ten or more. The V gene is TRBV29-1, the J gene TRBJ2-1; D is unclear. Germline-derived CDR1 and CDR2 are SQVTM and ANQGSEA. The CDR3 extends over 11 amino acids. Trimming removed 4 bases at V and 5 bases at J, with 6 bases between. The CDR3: CSVVTNNEQFF. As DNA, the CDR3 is TGCAGCGTTGTAACCAACAATGAGCAGTTCTTC.

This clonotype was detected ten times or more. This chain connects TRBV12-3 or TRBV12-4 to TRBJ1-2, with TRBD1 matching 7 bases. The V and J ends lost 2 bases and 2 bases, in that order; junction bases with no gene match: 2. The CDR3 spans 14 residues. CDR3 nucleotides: TGTGCCAGCAGTTTACAGGGACAGAACTATGGCTACACCTTC. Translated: CASSLQGQNYGYTF.

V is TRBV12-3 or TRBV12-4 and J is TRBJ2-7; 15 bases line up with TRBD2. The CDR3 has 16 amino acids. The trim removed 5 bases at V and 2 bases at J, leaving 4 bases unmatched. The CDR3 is CASSQGLAGGPYEQYF. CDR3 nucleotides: TGTGCCAGCAGTCAGGGACTAGCGGGAGGCCCCTACGAGCAGTACTTC.

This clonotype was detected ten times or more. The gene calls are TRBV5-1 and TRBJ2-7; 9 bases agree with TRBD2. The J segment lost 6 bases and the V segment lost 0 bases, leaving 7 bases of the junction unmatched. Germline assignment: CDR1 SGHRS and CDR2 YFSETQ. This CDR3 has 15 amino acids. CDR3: CASSLDPAGGVEQYF. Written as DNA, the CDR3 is TGCGCCAGCAGCTTGGATCCAGCGGGAGGTGTCGAGCAGTACTTC.

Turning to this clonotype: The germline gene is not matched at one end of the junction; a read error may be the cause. This chain's CDR3 is CASTENRVTTEAFF. The CDR3, as DNA: TGTGCCAGCACTGAAAACAGGGTAACAACTGAAGCTTTCTTT. The V call is TRBV2, the J call TRBJ1-1; a possible D gene is TRBD1 (6 bases). CDR1 is SNHLY, CDR2 FYNNEI, per germline. The CDR3 has 14 residues.

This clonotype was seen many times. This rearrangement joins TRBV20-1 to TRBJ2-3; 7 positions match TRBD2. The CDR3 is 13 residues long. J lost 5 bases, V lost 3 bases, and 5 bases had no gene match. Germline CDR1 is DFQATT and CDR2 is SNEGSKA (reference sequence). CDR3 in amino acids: CSARAGVKDTQYF. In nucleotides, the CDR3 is TGCAGTGCTAGGGCGGGAGTGAAAGATACGCAGTATTTT.

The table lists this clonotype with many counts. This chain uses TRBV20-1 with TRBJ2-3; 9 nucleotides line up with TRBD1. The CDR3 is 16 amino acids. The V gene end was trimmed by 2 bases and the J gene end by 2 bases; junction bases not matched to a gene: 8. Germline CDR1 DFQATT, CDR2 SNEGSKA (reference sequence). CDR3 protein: CSARLRQGVFTDTQYF. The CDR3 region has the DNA TGCAGTGCTAGACTTCGACAGGGGGTCTTCACAGATACGCAGTATTTT.

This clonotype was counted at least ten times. CDR3 loop: CASSQVAGGAQYF. CDR3 coding DNA: TGTGCCAGCAGCCAAGTGGCGGGGGGGGCGCAGTATTTT. This chain connects TRBV3-1 to TRBJ2-3; TRBD2 agrees at 9 bases. Germline loops: CDR1 LGHDT, CDR2 YNNKEL (reference sequence). V lost 1 base, J lost 10 bases, and 3 bases stayed unmatched. The CDR3 sequence is 13 residues long.

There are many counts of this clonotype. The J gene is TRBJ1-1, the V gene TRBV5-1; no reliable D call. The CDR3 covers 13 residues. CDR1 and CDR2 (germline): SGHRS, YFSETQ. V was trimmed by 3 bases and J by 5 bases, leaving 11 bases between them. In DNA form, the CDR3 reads TGCGCCAGCAGCTCGCAAGAGGATACTGAAGCTTTCTTT. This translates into CASSSQEDTEAFF.

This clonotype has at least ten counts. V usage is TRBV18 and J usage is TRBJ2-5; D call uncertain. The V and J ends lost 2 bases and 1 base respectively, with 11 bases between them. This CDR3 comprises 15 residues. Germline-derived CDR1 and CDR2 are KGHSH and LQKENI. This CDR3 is CASSPSRQSQETQYF. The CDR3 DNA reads TGTGCCAGCTCACCAAGTCGGCAGTCCCAAGAGACCCAGTACTTC.

The CDR3 loop is CASKIFGSREQYF. DNA for the CDR3: TGTGCCAGCAAGATCTTCGGGAGCCGCGAGCAGTACTTC. This sequence joins TRBV6-5 and TRBJ2-7, with a tentative D call TRBD2 (6 bases). CDR3 length: 13 residues. Germline-derived CDR1 and CDR2 are MNHEY and SVGAGI. V lost 7 bases and J 6 bases, leaving 16 bases between the germline ends.

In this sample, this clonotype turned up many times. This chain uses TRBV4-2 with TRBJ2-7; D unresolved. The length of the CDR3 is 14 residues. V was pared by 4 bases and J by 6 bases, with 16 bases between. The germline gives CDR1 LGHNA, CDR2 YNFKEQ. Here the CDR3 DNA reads TGTGCCAGCAGCCCCGATTCGCTGGGCGGCGAGCAGTACTTC. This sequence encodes CASSPDSLGGEQYF.